The next 27 T cell receptor beta chains were all read from a single sample in a study of shared clonotypes between healthy human individuals. Data came from immunoSEQ multiplex PCR; TCRdb stores just in-frame clones and leaves some out. The sample has some 1 million clones, approximately 76% seen once; the top ten hold 1.4% to 1.5%. Sequenced: memory CD4+ T cells sorted from blood. The subset here: CD45RA-negative fraction. These receptors came from a man aged 18 to 29 in good health.

The genes are TRBV6-1 and TRBJ1-1, with D perhaps TRBD1 (5 bases). From germline, CDR1 is MNHNS and CDR2 SASEGT. Trimming took off 3 bases at V and 0 bases at J, with 11 bases between the two ends. The CDR3 is 15 residues long. The CDR3 protein is CASSEPGTLNTEAFF. CDR3 in DNA: TGTGCCAGCAGTGAGCCGGGGACCCTGAACACTGAAGCTTTCTTT.

The chain joins TRBV12-2 to TRBJ2-7; TRBD2, the table's D call, was not compared with the DNA. TRBV12-2 is marked as a pseudogene. This CDR3 has 16 residues. The chain's CDR3 is CASRFPRCPGPGEQYF. CDR3 DNA: TGTGCAAGTCGCTTCCCCCGTTGCCCCGGCCCGGGGGAGCAGTACTTC.

The CDR3, as DNA: TGTGCCAGCACCCTAAGGGGGGGTTTGGAGACCCAGTACTTC. This sequence encodes CASTLRGGLETQYF. The J gene is TRBJ2-5, the V gene TRBV6-1, with D maybe TRBD2 (7 bases). Between the trimmed V and J ends, which lost 7 bases and 5 bases, there was a span of 17 bases. CDR1 is MNHNS and CDR2 is SASEGT in the germline V gene. This CDR3 is built from 14 residues.

The V call is TRBV5-1, the J call TRBJ2-2, with D perhaps being TRBD1 or TRBD2 (5 bases each). CDR3 length equals 12 residues. With 7 bases removed from V and 6 bases from J, the gap between germline ends came to 10 bases. Germline values: CDR1 SGHRS, CDR2 YFSETQ. The CDR3 DNA reads TGCGCCAGCGTCGGGGCAGCCGGGGAGCTGTTTTTT. This translates into CASVGAAGELFF.

This clone was observed many times. This chain connects TRBV7-6 to TRBJ2-7; D is perhaps TRBD1 or TRBD2 (5 bases each). The CDR3 loop spans 15 amino acids. Germline CDR1 is SGHVS and CDR2 is FNYEAQ. V was pared by 1 base and J by 5 bases, with 15 bases between. CDR3 DNA sequence: TGTGCCAGCAGCTTAGGAGGGGCCGCCCTTGACGAGCAGTACTTC. Translated: CASSLGGAALDEQYF.

The chain employs TRBV6-6 and TRBJ1-5; D unclear. V lost 2 bases to trimming and J lost 0 bases, with 5 bases between them. The CDR3 totals 14 residues. Germline lookup yields CDR1 MNHNY and CDR2 SVGAGI (reference sequence). CDR3 coding DNA: TGTGCCAGCAGTTACCACGATAGCAATCAGCCCCAGCATTTT. Translated: CASSYHDSNQPQHF.

The chain is built from TRBV7-9 and TRBJ2-1; the D is unclear. CDR3 size: 14 residues. Germline CDR1 is SEHNR and CDR2 is FQNEAQ (reference sequence). V lost 0 bases and J lost 5, with 8 bases in between. CDR3: CASSLAGQNNEQFF. CDR3 nucleotides: TGTGCCAGCAGCTTAGCGGGCCAAAACAATGAGCAGTTCTTC.

The chain couples TRBV7-2 to TRBJ2-6; the D gene is possibly TRBD2 (5 bases). Germline CDR1 and CDR2: SGHTA and FQGNSA. The CDR3 is made up of 15 amino acids. V was shortened by 1 base and J by 2 bases, with 6 bases between the two germline ends. CDR3 residues: CASSLGGTGANVLTF. The CDR3 coding sequence is TGTGCCAGCAGCTTAGGAGGGACTGGGGCCAACGTCCTGACTTTC.

The rearrangement links TRBV12-5 to TRBJ2-7; TRBD2 matches 8 bases. The germline CDR1 and CDR2 sequences are LGHNT and FRNRAP. V shed 9 bases, J shed 3 bases, and the junction held 10 bases outside the gene matches. The CDR3 loop spans 14 amino acids. The CDR3 DNA reads as TGTGCTAGCGGGATAGCGGGACGTAACTACGAGCAGTACTTC. This encodes CASGIAGRNYEQYF.

Written as DNA, the CDR3 is TGTGCCTGGAGGGAAAGCAATCAGCCCCAGCATTTT. Its protein is CAWRESNQPQHF. This sequence joins TRBV30 and TRBJ1-5; D unclear. Trimming stripped 3 bases from V and 1 base from J, with 4 bases between. From germline, CDR1 is GTSNPN and CDR2 SVGIG (reference sequence). The CDR3 runs to 12 residues.

The chain employs TRBV25-1 and TRBJ1-4, with D unclear. CDR1 and CDR2 from the germline V gene are MGHDK and SYGVNS. V lost 6 bases, J lost 4 bases, and 18 bases lay in between. This CDR3 comprises 16 residues. The CDR3 DNA reads as TGTGCCAGCAGGATTGCCCGGGGAGGCGGTAATGAAAAACTGTTTTTT. This translates into CASRIARGGGNEKLFF.

V is TRBV5-1 and J is TRBJ2-1; no clear D gene. CDR3 length equals 15 residues. Trimming shortened V by 0 bases and J by 5 bases, and 12 bases separated the two germline ends. Germline V gene sequence: CDR1 SGHRS, CDR2 YFSETQ. CDR3 nucleotide sequence: TGCGCCAGCAGCTTGGACGGCAGCCCCAACAATGAGCAGTTCTTC. Translated: CASSLDGSPNNEQFF.

This clone occurred once. This chain connects TRBV6-5 to TRBJ1-3; 7 bases map to TRBD1. The CDR3 covers 14 residues. The V gene end was trimmed by 6 bases and the J gene end by 2 bases; junction bases not matched to a gene: 4. From germline, CDR1 is MNHEY and CDR2 SVGAGI. CDR3 residues: CASRTGEPGNTIYF. The CDR3 region has the DNA TGTGCCAGCAGAACAGGGGAGCCTGGAAACACCATATATTTT.

The chain has TRBV2 and TRBJ2-4; 7 bases are a match to TRBD1. CDR1 is SNHLY and CDR2 is FYNNEI in the germline V gene. This CDR3 comprises 12 residues. Trimming took 8 bases from V and 15 from J; bases not matched to a gene: 13. CDR3 DNA: TGTGCCAGCGCCGGGACAGACTTTTCTTGGTACTTC. Protein product: CASAGTDFSWYF.

This clone has a handful of counts. The chain is built from TRBV7-7 and TRBJ2-1; possible D gene TRBD1, 6 bases. CDR3 length: 12 amino acids. Germline lookup yields CDR1 SSHAT and CDR2 FNYEAQ (reference sequence). The CDR3 sequence is CASRSEGGEQFF. CDR3 DNA: TGTGCTAGCCGGTCGGAAGGGGGTGAGCAGTTCTTC.

The chain links TRBV27 to TRBJ2-7; D remains unclear. Germline V lookup: CDR1 MNHEY, CDR2 SMNVEV (reference sequence). This CDR3 has 10 amino acids. Trimming took 10 bases from V and 6 from J, leaving 10 bases between them. The CDR3 DNA is TGTGCCACCGGCTGGGGCGAGCAGTACTTC. Amino acid sequence: CATGWGEQYF.

The J gene is TRBJ1-6, the V gene TRBV6-1; no firm D call. CDR3 length: 15 residues. In germline, CDR1 is MNHNS, CDR2 SASEGT. Trimming removed 6 bases from V and 10 bases from J, with 19 bases in between. CDR3 coding DNA: TGTGCCAGCAGGGACCGGACCCCGGGTAGATCACCCCTCCACTTT. Translating gives CASRDRTPGRSPLHF.

V and J are TRBV27 and TRBJ2-1; TRBD1 matches 7 bases. V lost 0 bases, J lost 8 bases, and 4 bases stayed unmatched. The CDR3 sequence is 14 residues long. The germline V gene has CDR1 MNHEY and CDR2 SMNVEV (reference sequence). CDR3 amino acids: CASSLSTGYHEQFF. In nucleotides, the CDR3 is TGTGCCAGCAGTTTATCGACAGGGTATCATGAGCAGTTCTTC.

The V and J genes are TRBV10-2 and TRBJ1-1, with TRBD1 identical over 11 bases. Germline trimming cut 6 bases from V and 4 bases from J; bases unmatched to any gene: 4. The CDR3 runs 14 residues. Germline values: CDR1 WSHSY, CDR2 SAAADI. Here the CDR3 reads CASRDRGLFTEAFF. The CDR3 bases are TGCGCCAGCAGGGACAGGGGGCTCTTCACTGAAGCTTTCTTT.

This clone has only a few counts. The rearrangement links TRBV27 to TRBJ2-5, with D possibly TRBD1 on 5 matching bases. Trimming shortened V by 6 bases and J by 5 bases, and 16 bases separated the two germline ends. The length of the CDR3 is 14 residues. Germline V lookup: CDR1 MNHEY, CDR2 SMNVEV (reference sequence). The CDR3 sequence: CASRFLQGSETQYF. The CDR3, as DNA: TGTGCCAGCAGATTCCTCCAGGGTAGCGAGACCCAGTACTTC.

This clone was seen more than once but under ten times. This sequence joins TRBV19 and TRBJ1-5, with D tentatively TRBD1 (6 bases). CDR1 LNHDA and CDR2 SQIVND come from the germline V gene (reference sequence). The CDR3 contains 16 residues. Trimming took off 3 bases at V and 0 bases at J, with 12 bases between the two ends. The CDR3 DNA follows: TGTGCCAGTAGTATCGGACAGTATTATAGCAATCAGCCCCAGCATTTT. It is translated as CASSIGQYYSNQPQHF.

As DNA, the CDR3 is TGTGCCAGCAGCCTCCCGACGGGAGTTTCTGAAGCTTTCTTT. Encoded protein: CASSLPTGVSEAFF. This rearrangement joins TRBV5-8 to TRBJ1-1, with no clear D. Germline-derived CDR1 and CDR2 are SGHTS and YDEGEE. The CDR3 runs 14 residues. The V gene lost 4 bases and the J gene lost 6 bases, with 16 bases spanning the gap.

V and J are TRBV5-4 and TRBJ2-3, with D tentatively TRBD1 (5 bases). This CDR3 is built from 14 residues. V was pared by 4 bases and J by 4 bases, with 13 bases between. CDR1 SGHNT and CDR2 YYREEE come from the germline V gene (reference sequence). The CDR3 bases are TGTGCCAGCAGCCCGGCGCAGGGCGCAGATACGCAGTATTTT. Amino acids: CASSPAQGADTQYF.

The V gene is TRBV9, the J gene TRBJ1-5; D ambiguous. Germline assignment: CDR1 SGDLS and CDR2 YYNGEE. V was clipped by 0 bases and J by 2 bases, with 6 bases between them. The CDR3 contains 14 residues. CDR3 sequence (DNA): TGTGCCAGCAGCGTAGGCCCAGGCAATCAGCCCCAGCATTTT. This translates into CASSVGPGNQPQHF.

The genes are TRBV4-1 and TRBJ1-4; TRBD1 might be the D (5 bases). Trimming pared 1 base from V and 8 bases from J, leaving 14 bases between. Germline CDR1 and CDR2: MGHRA and YSYEKL. The CDR3 is 15 amino acids. The CDR3 here is CASSQGGGIGEKLFF. The DNA of the CDR3 is TGCGCCAGCAGCCAAGGGGGGGGGATTGGAGAAAAACTGTTTTTT.

Worth noting for this clone: At the DNA level, this CDR3 is encoded by other sequences in the same sample as well. The V gene is TRBV6-1, the J gene TRBJ2-2; 8 bases line up with TRBD1. Germline CDR1 MNHNS, CDR2 SASEGT. The CDR3 runs 14 residues. With V trimmed by 6 bases and J by 0 bases, 0 bases remained unmatched. Written as DNA, the CDR3 is TGTGCCAGCAGGGACAGGGCGAACACCGGGGAGCTGTTTTTT. It encodes CASRDRANTGELFF.

The rearrangement joins TRBV30 to TRBJ2-7, with 16 nucleotides matching TRBD2. Germline assignment: CDR1 GTSNPN and CDR2 SVGIG (reference sequence). The ends lost 2 bases at V and 7 bases at J; junction bases unmatched: 8. The CDR3 has 16 residues. CDR3: CAWSRGLAGGPEEQYF. CDR3 DNA sequence: TGTGCCTGGAGTCGGGGACTAGCGGGGGGGCCGGAGGAGCAGTACTTC.